These 3 T cell receptor beta chains originate from one sample sequenced in a study of cytomegalovirus exposure and HLA in healthy donors. The PCR used 60 Vbeta and 13 Jbeta primers. Generated by immunoSEQ multiplex PCR, the TCRdb table keeps only in-frame clones and is missing some. The table has around 100,000 clones, 81% seen once. The sequencing sample was made of PBMCs. Receptor source: a woman in her seventies in good health and CMV-seropositive.

V and J are TRBV9 and TRBJ2-3; D is unresolved. The CDR3 extends over 14 amino acids. Germline CDR1 SGDLS, CDR2 YYNGEE. The V end was cut by 0 bases, the J end by 5 bases, with 10 bases between. The chain's CDR3 is CASSVESAGDTQYF. The CDR3 bases are TGTGCCAGCAGCGTAGAGTCAGCAGGAGATACGCAGTATTTT.

The rearrangement uses TRBV5-1 and TRBJ1-4; TRBD1 aligns across 7 bases. V trimming: 3 bases; J trimming: 0 bases; junction bases outside the gene matches: 2. The CDR3 is made up of 15 amino acids. The germline V gene encodes CDR1 SGHRS and CDR2 YFSETQ. The CDR3 spells CASSYTGATNEKLFF. CDR3 nucleotide sequence: TGCGCCAGCAGCTATACAGGGGCAACTAATGAAAAACTGTTTTTT.

V and J are TRBV7-3 and TRBJ1-2; tentatively, D is TRBD1 (5 bases). The germline V gene encodes CDR1 SGHTA and CDR2 FQGTGA. V was clipped by 2 bases and J by 2 bases, with 9 bases between them. This CDR3 has 14 amino acids. CDR3 in amino acids: CASSLQGTNYGYTF. As DNA, the CDR3 is TGTGCCAGCAGCTTACAGGGTACGAACTATGGCTACACCTTC.